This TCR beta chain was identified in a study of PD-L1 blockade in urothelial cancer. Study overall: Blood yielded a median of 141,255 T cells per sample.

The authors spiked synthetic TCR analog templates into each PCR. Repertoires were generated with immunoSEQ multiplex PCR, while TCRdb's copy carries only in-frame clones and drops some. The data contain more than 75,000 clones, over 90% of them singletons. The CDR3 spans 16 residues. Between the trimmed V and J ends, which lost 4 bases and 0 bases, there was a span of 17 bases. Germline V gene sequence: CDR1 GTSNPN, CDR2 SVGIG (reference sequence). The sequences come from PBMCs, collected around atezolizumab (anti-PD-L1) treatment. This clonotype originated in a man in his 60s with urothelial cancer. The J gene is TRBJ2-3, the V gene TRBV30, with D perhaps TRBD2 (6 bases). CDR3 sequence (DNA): TGTGCCTGGAAACTTTCAGGTGGGGGGAGCACAGATACGCAGTATTTT. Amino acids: CAWKLSGGGSTDTQYF.